This T cell receptor (beta chain) was identified in a study of blood T cell repertoires in COVID-19. The CDR3 length is 16 residues. The junction had 6 bases not matched to a gene; V was cut back by 0 bases and J by 3 bases. The germline gives CDR1 LGHDT, CDR2 YNNKEL (reference sequence). This clone appeared many times. Sequencing was performed with immunoSEQ multiplex PCR; in TCRdb, only in-frame clones are kept and a portion is missing. The sample lists roughly 340,000 clones; more than 80% were seen once. The receptor was derived from a woman aged 30 to 39 with COVID-19, enrolled during active disease. The V gene is TRBV3-1 (or the pseudogene TRBV3-2), the J gene TRBJ2-7; 9 positions match TRBD2. Sequencing was carried out using peripheral blood. The CDR3 nucleotides are TGTGCCAGCAGCCAAGATGAGCGGGGGGAATTCTACGAGCAGTACTTC. This encodes CASSQDERGEFYEQYF.